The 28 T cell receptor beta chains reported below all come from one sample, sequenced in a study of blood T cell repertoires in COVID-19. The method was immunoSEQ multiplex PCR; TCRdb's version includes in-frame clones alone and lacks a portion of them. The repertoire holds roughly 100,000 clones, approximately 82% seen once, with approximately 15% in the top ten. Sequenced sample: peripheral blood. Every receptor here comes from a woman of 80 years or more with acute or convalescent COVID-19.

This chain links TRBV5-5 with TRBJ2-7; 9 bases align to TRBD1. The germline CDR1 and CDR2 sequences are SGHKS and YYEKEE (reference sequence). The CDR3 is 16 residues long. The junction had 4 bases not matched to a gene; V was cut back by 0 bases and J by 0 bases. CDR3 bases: TGTGCCAGCAGCTTGGGACAGGGGGTATACTCCTACGAGCAGTACTTC. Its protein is CASSLGQGVYSYEQYF. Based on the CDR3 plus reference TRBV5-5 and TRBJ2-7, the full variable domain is DAGVTQSPTHLIKTRGQQVTLRCSPISGHKSVSWYQQVLGQGPQFIFQYYEKEERGRGNFPDRFSARQFPNYSSELNVNALLLGDSALYLCASSLGQGVYSYEQYFGPGTRLTVT.

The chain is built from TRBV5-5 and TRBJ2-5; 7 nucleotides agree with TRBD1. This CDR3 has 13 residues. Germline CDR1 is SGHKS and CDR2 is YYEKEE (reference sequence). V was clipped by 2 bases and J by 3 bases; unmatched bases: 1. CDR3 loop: CASSFGTEETQYF. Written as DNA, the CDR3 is TGTGCCAGCAGCTTTGGGACAGAAGAGACCCAGTACTTC. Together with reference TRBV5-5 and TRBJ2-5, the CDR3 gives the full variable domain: DAGVTQSPTHLIKTRGQQVTLRCSPISGHKSVSWYQQVLGQGPQFIFQYYEKEERGRGNFPDRFSARQFPNYSSELNVNALLLGDSALYLCASSFGTEETQYFGPGTRLLVL.

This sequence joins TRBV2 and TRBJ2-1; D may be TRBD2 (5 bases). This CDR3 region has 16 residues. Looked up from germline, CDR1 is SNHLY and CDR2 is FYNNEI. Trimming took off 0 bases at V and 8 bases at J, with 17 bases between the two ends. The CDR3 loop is CASSEAGGWQTHEQFF. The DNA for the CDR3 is TGTGCCAGCAGTGAAGCAGGAGGATGGCAGACCCATGAGCAGTTCTTC.

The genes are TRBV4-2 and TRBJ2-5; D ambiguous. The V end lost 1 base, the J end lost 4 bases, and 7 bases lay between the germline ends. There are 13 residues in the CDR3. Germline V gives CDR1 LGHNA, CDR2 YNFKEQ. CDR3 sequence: CASSQGWAETQYF. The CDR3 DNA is TGTGCCAGCAGCCAAGGTTGGGCAGAGACCCAGTACTTC.

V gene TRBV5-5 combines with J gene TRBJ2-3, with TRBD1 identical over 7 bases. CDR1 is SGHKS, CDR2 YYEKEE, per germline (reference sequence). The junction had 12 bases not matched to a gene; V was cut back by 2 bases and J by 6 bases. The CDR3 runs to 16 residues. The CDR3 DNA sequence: TGTGCCAGCAGCTTTGGACCTGCAGGGGGACACGATACGCAGTATTTT. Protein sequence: CASSFGPAGGHDTQYF.

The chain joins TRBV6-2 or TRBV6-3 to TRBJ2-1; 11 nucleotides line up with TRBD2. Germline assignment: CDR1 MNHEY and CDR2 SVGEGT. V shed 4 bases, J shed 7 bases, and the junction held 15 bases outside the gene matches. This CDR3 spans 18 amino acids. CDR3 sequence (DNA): TGTGCCAGCAGTTTTATAGCGGGAGGGCCCTCAGGTAGGAATGAGCAGTTCTTC. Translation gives CASSFIAGGPSGRNEQFF.

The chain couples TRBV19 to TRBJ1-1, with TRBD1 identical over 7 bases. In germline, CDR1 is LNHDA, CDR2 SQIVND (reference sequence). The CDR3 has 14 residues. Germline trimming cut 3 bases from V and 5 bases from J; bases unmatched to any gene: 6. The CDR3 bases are TGTGCCAGTAGTATTAGGGGGCATGGGACTGAAGCTTTCTTT. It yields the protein CASSIRGHGTEAFF.

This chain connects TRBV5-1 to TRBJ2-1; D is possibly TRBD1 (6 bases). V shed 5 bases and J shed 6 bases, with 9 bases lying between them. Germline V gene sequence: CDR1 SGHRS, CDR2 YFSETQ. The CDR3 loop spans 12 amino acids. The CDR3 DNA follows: TGCGCCAGCAGTTCGGACAGCAATGAGCAGTTCTTC. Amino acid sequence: CASSSDSNEQFF.

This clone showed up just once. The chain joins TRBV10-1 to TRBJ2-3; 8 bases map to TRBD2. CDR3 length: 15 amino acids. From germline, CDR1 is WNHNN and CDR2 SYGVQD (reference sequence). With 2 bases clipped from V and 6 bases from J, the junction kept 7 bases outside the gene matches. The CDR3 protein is CASSETSGRGDTQYF. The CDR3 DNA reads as TGCGCCAGCAGTGAGACAAGCGGGAGAGGGGATACGCAGTATTTT.

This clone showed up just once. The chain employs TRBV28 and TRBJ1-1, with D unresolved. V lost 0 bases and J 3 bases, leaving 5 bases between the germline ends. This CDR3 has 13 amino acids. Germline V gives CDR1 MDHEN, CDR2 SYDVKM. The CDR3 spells CASSLWRDTEAFF. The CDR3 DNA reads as TGTGCCAGCAGTTTATGGAGGGACACTGAAGCTTTCTTT. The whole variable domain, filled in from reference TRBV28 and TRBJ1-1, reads DVKVTQSSRYLVKRTGEKVFLECVQDMDHENMFWYRQDPGLGLRLIYFSYDVKMKEKGDIPEGYSVSREKKERFSLILESASTNQTSMYLCASSLWRDTEAFFGQGTRLTVV.

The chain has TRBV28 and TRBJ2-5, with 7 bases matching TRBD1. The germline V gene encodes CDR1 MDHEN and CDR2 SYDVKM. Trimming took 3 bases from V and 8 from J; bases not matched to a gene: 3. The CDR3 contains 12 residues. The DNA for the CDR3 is TGTGCCAGCAGTTTCGGGGACAGAACCCAGTACTTC. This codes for CASSFGDRTQYF.

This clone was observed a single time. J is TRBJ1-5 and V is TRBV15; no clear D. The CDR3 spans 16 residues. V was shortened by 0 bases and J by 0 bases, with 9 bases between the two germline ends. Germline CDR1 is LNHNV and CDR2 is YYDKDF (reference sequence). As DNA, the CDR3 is TGTGCCACCAGCAGAGATCCGGGGAATAGCAATCAGCCCCAGCATTTT. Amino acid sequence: CATSRDPGNSNQPQHF.

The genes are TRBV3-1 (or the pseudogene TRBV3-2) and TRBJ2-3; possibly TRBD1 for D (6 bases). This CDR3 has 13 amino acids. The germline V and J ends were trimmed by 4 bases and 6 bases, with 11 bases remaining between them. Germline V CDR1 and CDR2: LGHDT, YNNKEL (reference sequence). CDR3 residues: CASSPFRGDTQYF. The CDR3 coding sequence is TGTGCCAGCAGCCCGTTCAGGGGTGATACGCAGTATTTT.

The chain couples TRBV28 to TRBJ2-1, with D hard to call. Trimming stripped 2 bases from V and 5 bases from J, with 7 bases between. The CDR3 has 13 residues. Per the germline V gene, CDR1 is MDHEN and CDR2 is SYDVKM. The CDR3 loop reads CASSLGQDNEQFF. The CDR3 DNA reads TGTGCCAGCAGTTTAGGGCAGGACAATGAGCAGTTCTTC. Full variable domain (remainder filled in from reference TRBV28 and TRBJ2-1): DVKVTQSSRYLVKRTGEKVFLECVQDMDHENMFWYRQDPGLGLRLIYFSYDVKMKEKGDIPEGYSVSREKKERFSLILESASTNQTSMYLCASSLGQDNEQFFGPGTRLTVL.

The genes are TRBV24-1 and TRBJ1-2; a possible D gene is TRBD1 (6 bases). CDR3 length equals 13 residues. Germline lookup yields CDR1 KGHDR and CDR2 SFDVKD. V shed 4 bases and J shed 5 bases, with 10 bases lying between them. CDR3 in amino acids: CATSDSGEYGYTF. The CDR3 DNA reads TGTGCCACCAGTGACTCAGGGGAATATGGCTACACCTTC.

CDR3 nucleotides: TGTGCCAGCAGTTTCGGAAGACAGCTGATTCAGCCCCAGCATTTT. It codes for CASSFGRQLIQPQHF. V gene TRBV28 combines with J gene TRBJ1-5, with D possibly matching TRBD1 (5 bases). This CDR3 is built from 15 residues. CDR1 is MDHEN, CDR2 SYDVKM, per germline. Between the trimmed V and J ends, which lost 3 bases and 6 bases, there was a span of 15 bases.

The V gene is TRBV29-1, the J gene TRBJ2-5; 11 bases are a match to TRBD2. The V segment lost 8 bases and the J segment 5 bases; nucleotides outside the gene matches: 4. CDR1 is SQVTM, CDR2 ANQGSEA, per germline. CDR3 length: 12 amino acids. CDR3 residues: CSTGLADETQYF. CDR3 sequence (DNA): TGCAGCACGGGACTAGCGGATGAGACCCAGTACTTC.

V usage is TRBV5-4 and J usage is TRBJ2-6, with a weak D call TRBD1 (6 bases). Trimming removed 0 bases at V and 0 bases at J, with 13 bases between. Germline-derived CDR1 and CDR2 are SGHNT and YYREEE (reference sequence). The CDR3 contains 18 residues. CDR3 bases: TGTGCCAGCAGCTTGGCCGCAGGGGTGGGCTCTGGGGCCAACGTCCTGACTTTC. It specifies CASSLAAGVGSGANVLTF.

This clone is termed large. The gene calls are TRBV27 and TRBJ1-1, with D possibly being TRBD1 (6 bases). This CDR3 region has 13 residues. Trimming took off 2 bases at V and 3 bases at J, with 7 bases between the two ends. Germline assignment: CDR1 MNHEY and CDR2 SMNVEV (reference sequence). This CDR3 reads CASSLRGYTEAFF. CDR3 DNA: TGTGCCAGCAGTTTAAGGGGGTACACTGAAGCTTTCTTT.

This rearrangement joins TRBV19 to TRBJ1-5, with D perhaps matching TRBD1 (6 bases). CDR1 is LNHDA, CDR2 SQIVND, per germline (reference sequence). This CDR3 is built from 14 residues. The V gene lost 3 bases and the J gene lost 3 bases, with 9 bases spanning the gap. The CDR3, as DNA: TGTGCCAGTAGTATGACAGGATCCAATCAGCCCCAGCATTTT. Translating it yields CASSMTGSNQPQHF.

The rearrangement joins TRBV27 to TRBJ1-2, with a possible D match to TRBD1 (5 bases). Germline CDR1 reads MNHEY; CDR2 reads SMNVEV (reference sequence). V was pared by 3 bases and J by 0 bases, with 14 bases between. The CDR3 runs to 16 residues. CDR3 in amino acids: CASSLNEGTTNYGYTF. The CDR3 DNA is TGTGCCAGCAGTTTGAACGAGGGGACTACTAACTATGGCTACACCTTC.

The CDR3 DNA reads as TGTGCCAGCAGGGACCGGGACTCCGAGGGGGGCTACACCTTC. Translation gives CASRDRDSEGGYTF. V and J are TRBV2 and TRBJ1-2; TRBD1 might be the D (5 bases). Germline assignment: CDR1 SNHLY and CDR2 FYNNEI. The CDR3 spans 14 residues. Trimming cost V 6 bases and J 8 bases, with 19 bases left between them. The variable domain in full, with the rest retrieved from reference TRBV2 and TRBJ1-2, is EPEVTQTPSHQVTQMGQEVILRCVPISNHLYFYWYRQILGQKVEFLVSFYNNEISEKSEIFDDQFSVERPDGSNFTLKIRSTKLEDSAMYFCASRDRDSEGGYTFGSGTRLTVV.

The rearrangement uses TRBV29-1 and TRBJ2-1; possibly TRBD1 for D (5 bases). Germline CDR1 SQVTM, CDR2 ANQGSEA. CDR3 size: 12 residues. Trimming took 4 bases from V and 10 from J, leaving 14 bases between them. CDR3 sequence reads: CSVGQTKKEQFF. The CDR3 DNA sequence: TGCAGCGTTGGACAGACAAAAAAAGAGCAGTTCTTC.

CDR3 in amino acids: CASSPLFSGGGQPQHF. The CDR3 DNA reads TGTGCCAGCAGTCCCCTCTTTTCCGGGGGAGGTCAGCCCCAGCATTTT. The chain uses TRBV27 and TRBJ1-5; the D gene is possibly TRBD1 (5 bases). Trimming removed 5 bases from V and 6 bases from J, with 20 bases in between. The CDR3 covers 16 residues. In germline, CDR1 is MNHEY, CDR2 SMNVEV (reference sequence).

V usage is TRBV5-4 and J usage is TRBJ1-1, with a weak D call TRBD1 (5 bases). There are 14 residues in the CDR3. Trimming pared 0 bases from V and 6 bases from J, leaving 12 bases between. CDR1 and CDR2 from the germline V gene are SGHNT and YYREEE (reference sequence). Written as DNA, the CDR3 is TGTGCCAGCAGCTTGGACAGGTCGGGGGCTGAAGCTTTCTTT. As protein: CASSLDRSGAEAFF. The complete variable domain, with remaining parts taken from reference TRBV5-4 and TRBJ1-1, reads ETGVTQSPTHLIKTRGQQVTLRCSSQSGHNTVSWYQQALGQGPQFIFQYYREEENGRGNFPPRFSGLQFPNYSSELNVNALELDDSALYLCASSLDRSGAEAFFGQGTRLTVV.

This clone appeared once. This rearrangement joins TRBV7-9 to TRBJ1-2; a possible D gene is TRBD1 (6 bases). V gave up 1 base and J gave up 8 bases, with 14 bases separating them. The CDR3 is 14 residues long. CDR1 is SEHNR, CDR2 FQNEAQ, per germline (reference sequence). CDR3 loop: CASSLGQGTDGYTF. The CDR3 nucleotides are TGTGCCAGCAGCTTAGGGCAGGGGACGGACGGCTACACCTTC.

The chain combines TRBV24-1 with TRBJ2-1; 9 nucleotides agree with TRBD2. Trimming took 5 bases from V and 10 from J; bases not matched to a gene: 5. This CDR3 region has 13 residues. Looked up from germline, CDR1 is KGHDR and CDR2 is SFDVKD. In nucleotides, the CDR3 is TGTGCCACCAGTGCGATAGCGGGAGCAGAGCAGTTCTTC. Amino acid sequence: CATSAIAGAEQFF.

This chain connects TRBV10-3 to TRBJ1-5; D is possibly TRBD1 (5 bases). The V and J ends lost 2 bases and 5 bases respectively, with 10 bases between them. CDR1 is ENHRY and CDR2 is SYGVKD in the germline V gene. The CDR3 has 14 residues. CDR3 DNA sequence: TGTGCCATCAGTGAGGGAACAGGTCATCAGCCCCAGCATTTT. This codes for CAISEGTGHQPQHF.